Listed below are T cell receptor beta chains from one sample, sequenced in a study of graft-versus-host responses after intestinal transplantation. Their cognate antigens are unknown. Clones were sequenced by immunoSEQ multiplex PCR, and TCRdb holds only the in-frame ones, with some missing. The table has more than 65,000 clones, roughly 94% seen once. The sequenced sample was unstimulated CD8+ T cells sorted from spleen or lymph node cells, obtained before intestinal transplant. The source of these receptors is a human donor who received an intestinal transplant. Each CDR3 is given with its conserved first and last residue. A D gene is named only where the DNA matches it firmly. Part of the rows lack a size; the others show once, few, many or a class for expanded clones.

-,TRBV7-8,TRBJ2-7,TRBD1,CASTKDRATYEQYF,TGTGCCAGCACCAAGGACAGGGCTACCTACGAGCAGTACTTC
-,TRBV7-9,TRBJ1-2,-,CASSFDSNNYGYTF,TGTGCCAGCAGCTTTGACAGCAATAACTATGGCTACACCTTC
-,TRBV15,TRBJ2-3,TRBD2,CATGRENADTQYF,TGTGCCACCGGGCGGGAGAACGCAGATACGCAGTATTTT
-,TRBV11-2,TRBJ2-7,TRBD2,CASSLQPSGRPYEQYF,TGTGCCAGCAGCTTACAACCTAGCGGGAGGCCCTACGAGCAGTACTTC
-,TRBV2,TRBJ2-3,-,CASSHQLGGSTDTQYF,TGTGCCAGCAGCCATCAACTCGGAGGGAGCACAGATACGCAGTATTTT
-,TRBV19,TRBJ1-5,-,CASSITGRSNQPQHF,TGTGCCAGTAGTATAACAGGGAGAAGCAATCAGCCCCAGCATTTT
-,TRBV4-2,TRBJ1-5,-,CASSQYGGDQPQHF,TGTGCCAGCAGCCAATACGGGGGGGATCAGCCCCAGCATTTT
-,TRBV9,TRBJ2-1,TRBD2,CASSVDLAGANEQFF,TGTGCCAGCAGCGTGGATCTAGCGGGAGCTAATGAGCAGTTCTTC
-,TRBV30,TRBJ2-1,TRBD1,CAWRVPGQSTYNEQFF,TGTGCCTGGAGGGTCCCGGGACAGTCCACTTACAATGAGCAGTTCTTC
-,TRBV5-6,TRBJ2-3,-,CASSFGGRSTDTQYF,TGTGCCAGCAGCTTTGGGGGGAGGAGCACAGATACGCAGTATTTT
once,TRBV30,TRBJ1-1,TRBD1,CAWTPGGIQEAFF,TGTGCCTGGACACCAGGGGGTATTCAGGAAGCTTTCTTT
-,TRBV5-1,TRBJ2-7,TRBD1,CASSLRGQGSYEQYF,TGCGCCAGCAGCCTTAGAGGACAGGGCTCCTACGAGCAGTACTTC
once,TRBV21-1,TRBJ1-5,-,CASSKGPDSNQPQHF,TGTGCCAGCAGCAAAGGGCCGGATAGCAATCAGCCCCAGCATTTT
-,TRBV6-5,TRBJ2-7,-,CASSYDGGSSYEQYF,TGTGCCAGCAGTTACGACGGGGGAAGCTCCTACGAGCAGTACTTC
few,TRBV27,TRBJ1-4,TRBD1,CATGGVGEKLFF,TGTGCCACAGGGGGCGTGGGTGAAAAACTGTTTTTT
-,TRBV10-3,TRBJ2-1,TRBD2,CAISDSSGGNEQFF,TGTGCCATCAGTGATTCTTCGGGGGGAAATGAGCAGTTCTTC
-,TRBV5-6,TRBJ1-2,-,CASSLVGVLYGYTF,TGTGCCAGCAGCTTGGTGGGCGTTCTCTATGGCTACACCTTC
once,TRBV15,TRBJ2-3,TRBD1,CATSAHQGADTQYF,TGTGCCACCAGCGCTCACCAGGGGGCGGATACGCAGTATTTT
-,TRBV19,TRBJ2-1,-,CASSLPELESGRSYNEQFF,TGTGCCAGTAGTCTGCCGGAGTTAGAGAGCGGACGTTCCTACAATGAGCAGTTCTTC
-,TRBV27,TRBJ1-1,-,CASSLLFGWGAFF,TGTGCCAGCAGTTTATTGTTTGGGTGGGGAGCTTTCTTT
-,TRBV15,TRBJ2-1,-,CATSRESIEQFF,TGTGCCACCAGCAGAGAGAGCATTGAGCAGTTCTTC
-,TRBV7-6,TRBJ2-2,-,CAGGRDSNTGELFF,TGTGCAGGAGGGCGGGATTCGAACACCGGGGAGCTGTTTTTT
-,TRBV7-2,TRBJ2-7,-,CASSLALTEPYEQYF,TGTGCCAGCAGCTTAGCGCTAACAGAACCCTACGAGCAGTACTTC
-,TRBV7-8,TRBJ2-7,-,CASSSPRGGGISREQYF,TGTGCCAGCAGCTCTCCGCGGGGAGGCGGGATAAGCAGGGAGCAGTACTTC